This TCR beta chain was documented in a study of T cell responses to AZD1222 COVID-19 vaccine. Overall study findings and caveats: Elevations in Spike-specific TCR breadth and depth followed administration of two AZD1222 doses.

Method: immunoSEQ multiplex PCR; TCRdb's copy keeps in-frame clones and lacks some. The sample holds 55,000 to 60,000 clones, roughly 85% seen once. As for this clone: What it recognizes is unknown.

Sample: peripheral blood, taken on day 0 of MenACWY control vaccination. The origin of this receptor is an adult in good health.

As DNA, the CDR3 is TGTGCCATCAGGAGACTGGAAGACAATGAGCAGTTCTTC. This codes for CAIRRLEDNEQFF. The chain has TRBV10-3 and TRBJ2-1; D gene unclear. Trimming took off 6 bases at V and 5 bases at J, with 11 bases between the two ends. This CDR3 comprises 13 residues. CDR1 is ENHRY and CDR2 is SYGVKD in the germline V gene.